Following are 20 T cell receptor beta chains from one sample sequenced in a study of T cell repertoires in cytomegalovirus infection. TCRdb re-derived calls from the reads in MiXCR, one entry per CDR3 protein. The sample shows 160,000 or so distinct CDR3 sequences, less than 25% of them seen only once. For these TCRs, the target antigens are not known. The source material was CD8+ T cells from cultured PBMCs, sampled from culture after CMV antigen stimulation. The receptors come from a human donor in good health (CMV status not recorded). Some clones in this sample may be carry-over from other donors' samples.

The gene calls are TRBV9 and TRBJ2-1, with a tentative D call TRBD2 (5 bases). Deletions cut 0 bases from V and 4 bases from J, with 11 bases between. The CDR3 is 15 residues long. Looked up from germline, CDR1 is SGDLS and CDR2 is YYNGEE. In nucleotides, the CDR3 is TGTGCCAGCAGCGTAGCTGGACTGGCATACAATGAGCAGTTCTTC. Protein sequence: CASSVAGLAYNEQFF.

This clonotype was recorded a few times. The J gene is TRBJ1-1, the V gene TRBV27; D call uncertain. CDR1 MNHEY and CDR2 SMNVEV come from the germline V gene (reference sequence). The CDR3 has 16 residues. V was pared by 2 bases and J by 2 bases, with 15 bases between. The CDR3 here is CASSLMGSPGNTEAFF. CDR3 DNA: TGTGCCAGCAGTTTAATGGGGTCCCCTGGCAACACTGAAGCTTTCTTT.

This clonotype has only a few counts. The chain recombines TRBV12-5 with TRBJ1-6, with 10 bases matching TRBD1. The CDR3 has 17 amino acids. Per the germline V gene, CDR1 is LGHNT and CDR2 is FRNRAP. The ends lost 5 bases at V and 7 bases at J; junction bases unmatched: 11. The CDR3 DNA sequence: TGTGCTAGTGGTCGGAGCGGACAGGGGGACCCAAATTCACCCCTCCACTTT. Amino acid sequence: CASGRSGQGDPNSPLHF.

V is TRBV7-2 and J is TRBJ2-3, with no clear D. Trimming removed 5 bases at V and 2 bases at J, with 11 bases between. Germline-derived CDR1 and CDR2 are SGHTA and FQGNSA. This CDR3 is 14 amino acids long. CDR3 coding DNA: TGTGCCAGCAGCCCTCCCTCTTTCACAGATACGCAGTATTTT. This codes for CASSPPSFTDTQYF.

The sample holds a few counts of this clonotype. The V gene is TRBV5-3, the J gene TRBJ2-7; weak D call: TRBD1 (6 bases). TRBV5-3 is marked as an open reading frame, function uncertain. The CDR3 length is 16 residues. V dropped 8 bases and J dropped 2 bases, with 23 bases sitting between them. Written as DNA, the CDR3 is TGTGCCAGCGGACAACGCAGGGGTCCACGGGCCTACGAGCAGTACTTC. This encodes CASGQRRGPRAYEQYF.

The V gene is TRBV9, the J gene TRBJ2-7; 7 bases match TRBD1. With V trimmed by 3 bases and J by 3 bases, 12 bases remained unmatched. Germline V CDR1 and CDR2: SGDLS, YYNGEE. The CDR3 spans 16 residues. Here the CDR3 DNA reads TGTGCCAGCAGCGCCGGACAGGTTGACTCTATCTACGAGCAGTACTTC. Protein product: CASSAGQVDSIYEQYF.

The rearrangement links TRBV7-9 to TRBJ1-1; D is unclear. The V end lost 1 base, the J end lost 1 base, and 10 bases lay between the germline ends. The length of the CDR3 is 15 residues. Germline CDR1 reads SEHNR; CDR2 reads FQNEAQ (reference sequence). CDR3 residues: CASSLGWSRNTEAFF. CDR3 DNA sequence: TGTGCCAGCAGCTTAGGGTGGAGCAGGAACACTGAAGCTTTCTTT.

The sample holds a few counts of this clonotype. This chain links TRBV7-6 with TRBJ2-7; 10 nucleotides line up with TRBD1. The CDR3 runs 19 residues. Germline V gene data show CDR1 as SGHVS and CDR2 as FNYEAQ. With V trimmed by 5 bases and J by 0 bases, 16 bases remained unmatched. CDR3 amino acids: CASSPYSGTGARSSYEQYF. The CDR3 nucleotides read TGTGCCAGCAGCCCCTATTCCGGGACAGGGGCGCGGAGCTCCTACGAGCAGTACTTC.

Only a few counts were recorded for this clonotype. This chain joins TRBV7-8 and TRBJ2-3; 8 nucleotides match TRBD2. This CDR3 has 16 amino acids. After removal of 1 base from V and 3 bases from J, the junction contained 6 bases not matched to a gene. Per the germline V gene, CDR1 is SGHVS and CDR2 is FQNEAQ. The CDR3 spells CASSLDAGGTTDTQYF. As DNA, the CDR3 is TGTGCCAGCAGCTTAGATGCGGGGGGCACAACAGATACGCAGTATTTT.

This clonotype was counted between two and nine times. The gene calls are TRBV4-3 and TRBJ2-3; D ambiguous. Trimming took 0 bases from V and 0 from J, leaving 7 bases between them. Germline loops: CDR1 LGHNA, CDR2 YSLEER. The CDR3 is 15 amino acids. The CDR3 loop is CASSQEQMSTDTQYF. The CDR3 bases are TGCGCCAGCAGCCAAGAGCAGATGAGCACAGATACGCAGTATTTT.

This clonotype was counted a few times. The V call is TRBV7-8, the J call TRBJ1-2; 7 bases align to TRBD1. The germline V gene has CDR1 SGHVS and CDR2 FQNEAQ. Trimming at V came to 3 bases and at J to 3 bases, leaving 4 bases not matched to a gene. The CDR3 loop spans 14 amino acids. The CDR3 bases are TGTGCCAGCAGCTTGACAGGGTTTGACTATGGCTACACCTTC. The encoded protein is CASSLTGFDYGYTF.

This clonotype has only a few counts. CDR3 region: CAISTDRGDYGYTF. The CDR3 coding sequence is TGTGCCATCAGTACGGACAGGGGCGACTATGGCTACACCTTC. The chain combines TRBV10-3 with TRBJ1-2; 9 bases fit TRBD1. The trim removed 5 bases at V and 3 bases at J, leaving 4 bases unmatched. CDR1 ENHRY and CDR2 SYGVKD come from the germline V gene. The CDR3 is 14 residues long.

The rearrangement links TRBV11-2 to TRBJ2-5, with TRBD2 matching 8 bases. From germline, CDR1 is SGHAT and CDR2 FQNNGV. There are 14 residues in the CDR3. The trim removed 5 bases at V and 4 bases at J, leaving 6 bases unmatched. The CDR3 nucleotides read TGTGCCAGCAGCGCCAGCGGGGGAGGAGAGACCCAGTACTTC. It encodes CASSASGGGETQYF. The full variable domain, its missing parts supplied by reference TRBV11-2 and TRBJ2-5, is EAGVAQSPRYKIIEKRQSVAFWCNPISGHATLYWYQQILGQGPKLLIQFQNNGVVDDSQLPKDRFSAERLKGVDSTLKIQPAKLEDSAVYLCASSASGGGETQYFGPGTRLLVL.

This clonotype occurred a few times. This sequence joins TRBV6-2 or TRBV6-3 and TRBJ2-7; D may be TRBD1 or TRBD2 (5 bases each). Trimming left V 0 bases short and J 0 bases short, with 21 bases between. Germline V gene data show CDR1 as MNHEY and CDR2 as SVGEGT. This CDR3 is built from 19 residues. The CDR3 DNA reads as TGTGCCAGCAGTTACTCGATGGATCCGAGGGACCTCAACTCCTACGAGCAGTACTTC. Its translation: CASSYSMDPRDLNSYEQYF.

This chain joins TRBV4-1 and TRBJ1-2; the D gene is possibly TRBD1 (5 bases). CDR1 and CDR2 from the germline V gene are MGHRA and YSYEKL. Trimming removed 0 bases from V and 4 bases from J, with 15 bases in between. The CDR3 runs 16 residues. The chain's CDR3 is CASSQEESGWGYGYTF. In DNA, the CDR3 is TGCGCCAGCAGCCAAGAGGAGTCAGGGTGGGGCTATGGCTACACCTTC.

This clonotype was counted only a few times. The genes are TRBV6-8 and TRBJ1-5; D is unclear. This CDR3 is built from 13 residues. The V gene lost 6 bases and the J gene lost 0 bases, with 6 bases spanning the gap. CDR1 and CDR2 from the germline V gene are MNHGY and SAAAGT. The CDR3 sequence: CASRRPSNQPQHF. The CDR3 DNA reads as TGTGCCAGCAGAAGGCCTAGCAATCAGCCCCAGCATTTT.

This chain links TRBV5-6 with TRBJ2-7; 9 bases match TRBD2. Germline lookup yields CDR1 SGHDT and CDR2 YYEEEE. The CDR3 spans 14 residues. V shed 4 bases and J 6 bases; nucleotides not matched to a gene: 8. The CDR3 spells CASSPDGLASEQYF. The CDR3 coding sequence is TGTGCCAGCAGCCCCGACGGACTAGCGTCCGAGCAGTACTTC. Combining the CDR3 with reference TRBV5-6 and TRBJ2-7 gives the whole variable domain DAGVTQSPTHLIKTRGQQVTLRCSPKSGHDTVSWYQQALGQGPQFIFQYYEEEERQRGNFPDRFSGHQFPNYSSELNVNALLLGDSALYLCASSPDGLASEQYFGPGTRLTVT.

The chain recombines TRBV6-6 with TRBJ1-6, with 11 positions matching TRBD1. In germline, CDR1 is MNHNY, CDR2 SVGAGI (reference sequence). The length of the CDR3 is 17 residues. CDR3 DNA: TGTGACGGACATTTGTCGCCGGGACAGGGGGAAAATTCACCCCTCCACTTT. It is translated as CDGHLSPGQGENSPLHF.

This clonotype was observed a handful of times. CDR3 nucleotides: TGTGCCAGCCAAACCGGGACCGGTAACTACAATGAGCAGTTCTTC. Protein product: CASQTGTGNYNEQFF. The chain is built from TRBV19 and TRBJ2-1; the D gene could be TRBD1 or TRBD2 (5 bases each). CDR3 length: 15 amino acids. The germline V gene has CDR1 LNHDA and CDR2 SQIVND (reference sequence). V lost 9 bases, J lost 3 bases, and 18 bases lay in between.

The table lists this clonotype with many counts. The rearrangement uses TRBV10-3 and TRBJ1-3; no clear D. The CDR3 is 17 amino acids. Trimming cost V 0 bases and J 2 bases, with 14 bases left between them. Germline V gene sequence: CDR1 ENHRY, CDR2 SYGVKD. The CDR3 region is CAISESDGGDTGNTIYF. The CDR3, as DNA: TGTGCCATCAGTGAGTCCGACGGTGGGGATACTGGAAACACCATATATTTT.